The 14 T cell receptor beta chains below all came from one sample that was sequenced in a study of blood T cells in healthy people across ages. Alongside a J-beta primer mix, a sample-barcoded 5' primer served in a second PCR lasting roughly 6 to 12 cycles. In TCRdb, the 5' RACE reads were re-called with MiXCR into one record per CDR3 protein. The sample carries roughly 1,500,000 distinct CDR3 sequences, around 42% recorded once. Specimen: blood. The source is a woman aged 18-29 years in good health.

The rearrangement links TRBV12-3 or TRBV12-4 to TRBJ2-1; the match to TRBD1 covers 8 bases. The CDR3 loop spans 13 amino acids. V dropped 6 bases and J dropped 10; count of bases not matched to a gene: 8. The CDR3 here is CASRTPQGAEQFF. CDR3 DNA: TGTGCCAGCAGAACCCCCCAGGGGGCCGAGCAGTTCTTC.

CDR3 DNA sequence: TGTGCCAGCTCACCACTCGACCGGGGACTCTCCTACGAGCAGTACTTC. It codes for CASSPLDRGLSYEQYF. The chain employs TRBV18 and TRBJ2-7; D perhaps matches TRBD2 (6 bases). Germline assignment: CDR1 KGHSH and CDR2 LQKENI. CDR3 length: 16 amino acids. The V end was cut by 1 base, the J end by 0 bases, with 13 bases between.

The chain couples TRBV20-1 to TRBJ2-1, with 15 bases aligning to TRBD2. Germline lookup yields CDR1 DFQATT and CDR2 SNEGSKA (reference sequence). The CDR3 sequence is 17 residues long. Trimming took 8 bases from V and 4 from J; bases not matched to a gene: 12. CDR3 in amino acids: CSLSGLAGGPSYNEQFF. In DNA, the CDR3 is TGCAGTCTTTCAGGACTAGCGGGAGGGCCGAGTTACAATGAGCAGTTCTTC.

This clonotype was counted a few times. The V call is TRBV9, the J call TRBJ2-1; D possibly corresponds to TRBD2 (6 bases). This CDR3 is 14 amino acids long. Germline loops: CDR1 SGDLS, CDR2 YYNGEE. The V and J ends lost 3 bases and 9 bases respectively, with 16 bases between them. The CDR3 region is CASSAGTGGGEQFF. The CDR3 nucleotides are TGTGCCAGCAGCGCCGGGACTGGAGGTGGTGAGCAGTTCTTC. The full variable domain, completed using reference TRBV9 and TRBJ2-1, is DSGVTQTPKHLITATGQRVTLRCSPRSGDLSVYWYQQSLDQGLQFLIQYYNGEERAKGNILERFSAQQFPDLHSELNLSSLELGDSALYFCASSAGTGGGEQFFGPGTRLTVL.

This clonotype was seen a handful of times. The chain joins TRBV18 to TRBJ2-1; 8 bases are a match to TRBD2. The germline CDR1 and CDR2 sequences are KGHSH and LQKENI. Trimming removed 1 base from V and 4 bases from J; junction bases left unmatched: 9. The CDR3 contains 17 residues. The CDR3: CASSPRYGTSGYNEQFF. CDR3 DNA sequence: TGTGCCAGCTCACCACGGTACGGGACTAGTGGTTACAATGAGCAGTTCTTC. The full variable domain, completed using reference TRBV18 and TRBJ2-1, is NAGVMQNPRHLVRRRGQEARLRCSPMKGHSHVYWYRQLPEEGLKFMVYLQKENIIDESGMPKERFSAEFPKEGPSILRIQQVVRGDSAAYFCASSPRYGTSGYNEQFFGPGTRLTVL.

Only a few counts were recorded for this clonotype. The chain uses TRBV11-2 and TRBJ2-7; TRBD2 matches 9 bases. Germline V gene sequence: CDR1 SGHAT, CDR2 FQNNGV. V lost 5 bases, J lost 7 bases, and 12 bases stayed unmatched. This CDR3 is 15 amino acids long. The DNA of the CDR3 is TGTGCCAGCAGCAGGAACCTAGCGGGATGGGGTGAGCAGTACTTC. This codes for CASSRNLAGWGEQYF.

The chain links TRBV28 to TRBJ1-2; unclear D gene. Trimming removed 5 bases at V and 3 bases at J, with 7 bases between. Germline V gene sequence: CDR1 MDHEN, CDR2 SYDVKM. The CDR3 totals 12 residues. The CDR3 DNA sequence: TGTGCCAGCAGTGGTAGCCACTATGGCTACACCTTC. This sequence encodes CASSGSHYGYTF.

The CDR3 reads CASLLAGGKTGELFF. The DNA for the CDR3 is TGTGCCAGCCTACTAGCGGGAGGAAAAACCGGGGAGCTGTTTTTT. The rearrangement links TRBV2 to TRBJ2-2, with TRBD2 identical over 12 bases. V shed 8 bases and J 5 bases; nucleotides not matched to a gene: 6. Germline V gene sequence: CDR1 SNHLY, CDR2 FYNNEI. The CDR3 consists of 15 residues.

The chain links TRBV29-1 to TRBJ1-2; tentative D call: TRBD1 (5 bases). This CDR3 is built from 11 residues. V dropped 7 bases and J dropped 6 bases, with 12 bases sitting between them. CDR1 is SQVTM and CDR2 is ANQGSEA in the germline V gene. The chain's CDR3 is CSGQGSNGYTF. The DNA for the CDR3 is TGCAGCGGTCAGGGTTCTAATGGCTACACCTTC.

CDR3: CSVEGDREDTQYF. CDR3 DNA sequence: TGCAGCGTTGAAGGGGACAGGGAGGATACGCAGTATTTT. The rearrangement joins TRBV29-1 to TRBJ2-3, with 9 bases aligning to TRBD1. CDR1 and CDR2 from the germline V gene are SQVTM and ANQGSEA. The length of the CDR3 is 13 residues. V was clipped by 1 base and J by 6 bases; unmatched bases: 2.

In the case of this clonotype: Relative to the germline gene, one junction end is altered; a read error may explain this. CDR3 coding DNA: TGTGCCAGCAGCGTAGCCCCGGCGGGCGAGCAGTTCTTC. The encoded protein is CASSVAPAGEQFF. This chain uses TRBV7-9 with TRBJ2-1, with a tentative D call TRBD2 (5 bases). The length of the CDR3 is 13 residues. The germline CDR1 and CDR2 sequences are SEHNR and FQNEAQ (reference sequence).

This clonotype was seen a handful of times. The chain carries TRBV12-3 or TRBV12-4 and TRBJ2-4; TRBD2 agrees at 8 bases. The CDR3 runs to 15 residues. V shed 7 bases and J 4 bases; nucleotides not matched to a gene: 9. The CDR3 loop reads CASIRGGAGKNIQYF. CDR3 DNA: TGTGCCAGCATCCGGGGGGGGGCGGGTAAAAACATTCAGTACTTC.

The CDR3 reads CASSLLGVGNTEAFF. Here the CDR3 DNA reads TGTGCCAGCAGCTTGTTGGGAGTTGGGAACACTGAAGCTTTCTTT. The chain combines TRBV5-5 with TRBJ1-1; D not resolved. Trimming removed 1 base from V and 1 base from J, with 11 bases in between. The CDR3 has 15 amino acids. Germline lookup yields CDR1 SGHKS and CDR2 YYEKEE (reference sequence).

This chain connects TRBV27 to TRBJ2-4; 8 nucleotides line up with TRBD1. The assigned J gene may be wrong: the sequence end matches TRBJ2-7 better. Germline assignment: CDR1 MNHEY and CDR2 SMNVEV (reference sequence). The CDR3 spans 13 residues. The CDR3 DNA sequence: TGTGCCAGCAGTTTGGGACAGGAGGGCGAGCAGTACTTC. Translation: CASSLGQEGEQYF.